This T cell receptor (beta chain) was sequenced during a study of blood T cell repertoires in COVID-19. Study at large: COVID-19 samples, acute and convalescent, were from the United States, Italy and Spain.

In the authors' workflow: From reference gene primer amplification, estimates of nucleated cell counts were derived. Only in-frame clones appear in the TCRdb table, and some are missing; sequencing was by immunoSEQ multiplex PCR. The V and J calls and clone size were taken over from that table, and D and trimming were inferred from the DNA. This table has approximately 180,000 clones, 85% to 90% appearing once. Everyone who took part was roughly 18 to 89 years old, and they came from 20 to 25 US areas. Which cohort a participant joined came from the clinical history participants gave. V was cut by 3 bases and J by 5 bases, with 10 bases left in between. This CDR3 spans 13 amino acids. The V gene's germline CDR1 is SGHDN and CDR2 FVKESK.

Sequenced input: PBMCs or T cells enriched from blood (not recorded which). The clonotype originates from a woman aged 40-49 years with acute COVID-19. The chain links TRBV14 to TRBJ1-1; tentatively, D is TRBD1 (5 bases). The CDR3 reads CASSHAGVTEAFF. The DNA for the CDR3 is TGTGCCAGCAGCCACGCGGGGGTTACTGAAGCTTTCTTT.